This T cell receptor (beta chain) was sequenced for a study of OX40 agonist ivuxolimab in advanced cancers. This clone has just one count. Libraries were prepared by immunoSEQ multiplex PCR; TCRdb keeps only in-frame clonotypes and omits some of them. The data contain more than 60,000 clones, 86% of them singletons. The source material was CD4+ or CD8+ T cells sorted from blood, sampled in a trial of the OX40 agonist ivuxolimab. This TCR came from an adult with an advanced solid tumor such as melanoma, head and neck, liver or kidney cancer.

CDR3 bases: TGTGCCAGCAGTTACGAGACAGGTGCCTATAATTCACCCCTCCACTTT. Protein product: CASSYETGAYNSPLHF. This sequence joins TRBV5-8 and TRBJ1-6, with a possible D match to TRBD1 (6 bases). V gave up 5 bases and J gave up 2 bases, with 14 bases separating them. Germline-derived CDR1 and CDR2 are SGHTS and YDEGEE. The CDR3 covers 16 residues.